This TCR beta chain appears in the sequencing data of a study of PD-1 blockade in mismatch repair-deficient tumors. Study-wide background: All were previously treated, progressing patients with 11 to 13 mismatch repair-deficient cancer types.

V lost 4 bases, J lost 3 bases, and 13 bases lay in between. This CDR3 spans 14 amino acids. Germline lookup yields CDR1 MNHNY and CDR2 SVGAGI (reference sequence). This clone has only one observation. Its antigen is as yet unknown. The TCR-sequenced patients were a few responders to pembrolizumab. Whole-study findings and limits: Tumor-resident clones, often absent from pretreatment blood, expanded after pembrolizumab and then contracted.

TCRdb's table, derived via immunoSEQ multiplex PCR, lists solely in-frame clones and lacks some. The sample shows over 100,000 clones, roughly 80% of them seen only once. Here the sequenced sample was peripheral blood, taken 60 weeks after starting pembrolizumab. The sequence came from an adult with mismatch repair-deficient cancer. The gene calls are TRBV6-6 and TRBJ2-7, with D possibly matching TRBD2 (6 bases). The CDR3 DNA is TGTGCCAGCAGTTTCGGGGGAGGAAACTACGAGCAGTACTTC. Translated: CASSFGGGNYEQYF.